Shown below are 23 T cell receptor beta chains from a single sample sequenced in a study of CD8 T cells in Susac syndrome. An input of about 0.45 to 1 ug of RNA was subjected to reverse transcription using random hexamers. TCRdb reprocessed the immunoSEQ multiplex PCR reads via MiXCR and lists one record per CDR3 protein. The sample yields approximately 100,000 distinct CDR3 sequences, 80% to 95% seen once. Sequencing input: CD4+ T cells from PBMCs. The receptors stem from a human donor in good health.

The chain uses TRBV6-2 or TRBV6-3 and TRBJ2-7, with D tentatively TRBD2 (6 bases). Between the trimmed V and J ends, which lost 6 bases and 9 bases, there was a span of 24 bases. CDR3 size: 15 residues. Per the germline V gene, CDR1 is MNHEY and CDR2 is SVGEGT. CDR3 sequence reads: CASSNSRGSPSGQYF. In nucleotides, the CDR3 is TGTGCCAGCAGCAACTCACGGGGGTCTCCATCTGGGCAGTACTTC.

The chain has TRBV5-6 and TRBJ2-7, with D possibly TRBD2 on 5 matching bases. The V gene's germline CDR1 is SGHDT and CDR2 YYEEEE. V was pared by 3 bases and J by 5 bases, with 15 bases between. The CDR3 has 14 amino acids. CDR3: CASSYEGRVNEQYF. The CDR3 nucleotides read TGTGCCAGCAGCTACGAGGGAAGGGTCAACGAGCAGTACTTC.

This chain joins TRBV20-1 and TRBJ2-7, with 8 bases identical to TRBD2. Germline V gene lookup returns CDR1 DFQATT and CDR2 SNEGSKA (reference sequence). This CDR3 contains 16 residues. V was pared by 5 bases and J by 4 bases, with 16 bases of the junction left unmatched. The CDR3 loop reads CSALGLGLVSAYEQYF. The CDR3 nucleotides are TGCAGTGCTCTCGGGCTGGGACTAGTTTCCGCGTACGAGCAGTACTTC.

The rearrangement joins TRBV12-3 or TRBV12-4 to TRBJ1-2; 7 positions agree with TRBD1. V gave up 6 bases and J gave up 4 bases; unmatched junction bases: 11. The CDR3 contains 15 residues. The DNA for the CDR3 is TGTGCCAGCAGGAAAGGGACAGCCCTTTTCTATGGCTACACCTTC. Amino acids: CASRKGTALFYGYTF.

This rearrangement joins TRBV2 to TRBJ2-3, with TRBD2 matching over 9 bases. In germline, CDR1 is SNHLY, CDR2 FYNNEI. The CDR3 has 16 residues. V lost 6 bases to trimming and J lost 1 base; unmatched junction nucleotides: 8. The CDR3 protein is CASSMKRTSGTDTQYF. The CDR3 DNA reads TGTGCCAGCAGCATGAAGCGGACTAGCGGCACAGATACGCAGTATTTT.

The gene calls are TRBV19 and TRBJ1-3, with D tentatively TRBD1 (6 bases). Deletions cut 5 bases from V and 8 bases from J, with 22 bases between. CDR3 length equals 16 residues. CDR1 is LNHDA, CDR2 SQIVND, per germline (reference sequence). The CDR3 region has the DNA TGTGCCAGTAGTCCCCAGGCGGGCAGGGGAATGGACACCATATATTTT. Protein product: CASSPQAGRGMDTIYF.

The sample holds a few counts of this clonotype. The rearrangement uses TRBV6-2 or TRBV6-3 and TRBJ2-7; D is undetermined. The germline CDR1 and CDR2 sequences are MNHEY and SVGEGT. Between the trimmed V and J ends, which lost 2 bases and 2 bases, there was a span of 13 bases. The CDR3 consists of 15 residues. The DNA of the CDR3 is TGTGCCAGCAGTTACGTTTTCGTCGGAGCCTACGAGCAGTACTTC. Translating gives CASSYVFVGAYEQYF.

This chain connects TRBV7-3 to TRBJ2-6, with 11 bases matching TRBD1. Germline CDR1 reads SGHTA; CDR2 reads FQGTGA. The CDR3 runs to 19 residues. V was clipped by 5 bases and J by 1 base; unmatched bases: 10. This CDR3 reads CASSPTDRGLISGANVLTF. CDR3 coding DNA: TGTGCCAGCAGCCCCACGGACAGGGGGCTGATATCTGGGGCCAACGTCCTGACTTTC.

The rearrangement joins TRBV29-1 to TRBJ1-2; possibly TRBD1 for D (5 bases). CDR1 and CDR2 (germline): SQVTM, ANQGSEA. The CDR3 extends over 15 amino acids. V was pared by 5 bases and J by 1 base, with 17 bases between. The CDR3 region has the DNA TGCAGCGTTCCTCTTGGGGCAGCGATTAACTATGGCTACACCTTC. Residues: CSVPLGAAINYGYTF. The whole variable domain, remainder taken from reference TRBV29-1 and TRBJ1-2, is SAVISQKPSRDICQRGTSLTIQCQVDSQVTMMFWYRQQPGQSLTLIATANQGSEATYESGFVIDKFPISRPNLTFSTLTVSNMSPEDSSIYLCSVPLGAAINYGYTFGSGTRLTVV.

This clonotype was counted only a few times. Written as DNA, the CDR3 is TGTGCCAGCAGTTACTCAGTCGAGGTTGACACTGAAGCTTTCTTT. This translates into CASSYSVEVDTEAFF. The gene calls are TRBV6-5 and TRBJ1-1, with unresolved D. V dropped 0 bases and J dropped 3 bases, with 11 bases sitting between them. The CDR3 totals 15 residues. CDR1 and CDR2 (germline): MNHEY, SVGAGI.

The V gene is TRBV19, the J gene TRBJ1-4; D possibly corresponds to TRBD1 (5 bases). The germline V gene encodes CDR1 LNHDA and CDR2 SQIVND (reference sequence). The V and J ends lost 5 bases and 8 bases respectively, with 15 bases between them. The CDR3 length is 14 residues. The CDR3 region is CASSSTVVSEKLFF. Here the CDR3 DNA reads TGTGCCAGTAGTTCGACAGTAGTGTCCGAAAAACTGTTTTTT.

The J gene is TRBJ2-5, the V gene TRBV6-1; 8 nucleotides align to TRBD1. The CDR3 loop spans 16 amino acids. Per the germline V gene, CDR1 is MNHNS and CDR2 is SASEGT. With 5 bases clipped from V and 4 bases from J, the junction kept 12 bases outside the gene matches. This CDR3 is CASSTLRQGLGETQYF. The CDR3 DNA reads TGTGCCAGCAGTACCCTTCGACAGGGGTTGGGAGAGACCCAGTACTTC.

This chain uses TRBV5-1 with TRBJ1-2; tentative D call: TRBD1 (5 bases). Trimming pared 0 bases from V and 8 bases from J, leaving 11 bases between. The germline V gene encodes CDR1 SGHRS and CDR2 YFSETQ. CDR3 length equals 13 residues. The CDR3 is CASSLERDRGYTF. The CDR3 DNA is TGCGCCAGCAGCTTGGAAAGGGACCGAGGCTACACCTTC. The whole variable domain, filled in from reference TRBV5-1 and TRBJ1-2, reads KAGVTQTPRYLIKTRGQQVTLSCSPISGHRSVSWYQQTPGQGLQFLFEYFSETQRNKGNFPGRFSGRQFSNSRSEMNVSTLELGDSALYLCASSLERDRGYTFGSGTRLTVV.

The gene calls are TRBV7-2 and TRBJ2-5; 8 bases match TRBD2. The V segment lost 1 base and the J segment 6 bases; nucleotides outside the gene matches: 4. The CDR3 extends over 14 amino acids. Germline V lookup: CDR1 SGHTA, CDR2 FQGNSA. The CDR3 bases are TGTGCCAGCAGCTTAGTCACGGGGGGGCAGACCCAGTACTTC. It is translated as CASSLVTGGQTQYF.

The CDR3, as DNA: TGTGCCATCCTCAAATCCGGGACTAGCGGGGGATGGGGCTACAATGAGCAGTTCTTC. Residues: CAILKSGTSGGWGYNEQFF. The chain couples TRBV10-3 to TRBJ2-1; 14 bases fit TRBD2. Germline V gene data show CDR1 as ENHRY and CDR2 as SYGVKD. The V gene end was trimmed by 8 bases and the J gene end by 3 bases; junction bases not matched to a gene: 15. The CDR3 sequence is 19 residues long.

The V and J genes are TRBV13 and TRBJ2-7; the D is unclear. Trimming took off 0 bases at V and 2 bases at J, with 5 bases between the two ends. The germline CDR1 and CDR2 sequences are PRHDT and FYEKMQ (reference sequence). This CDR3 region has 13 residues. CDR3 DNA: TGTGCCAGCAGCTTAGGGCCTACCTACGAGCAGTACTTC. It yields the protein CASSLGPTYEQYF.

The V and J genes are TRBV7-2 and TRBJ2-7; perhaps D is TRBD1 or TRBD2 (5 bases each). There are 14 residues in the CDR3. Germline V gene data show CDR1 as SGHTA and CDR2 as FQGNSA. Trimming pared 6 bases from V and 0 bases from J, leaving 12 bases between. The CDR3 loop reads CASSFSGSSYEQYF. CDR3 DNA sequence: TGTGCCAGCAGTTTCTCAGGGAGCTCCTACGAGCAGTACTTC.

In the case of this clonotype: One end of the junction does not line up with germline, which may come from a read error. The CDR3 region is CASSSRRVAGGLNTQYF. CDR3 DNA: TGTGCTAGCAGCTCCCGCAGGGTAGCGGGGGGGCTGAATACGCAGTATTTT. The chain combines TRBV7-7 with TRBJ2-3, with 11 positions matching TRBD2. The germline CDR1 and CDR2 sequences are SSHAT and FNYEAQ (reference sequence). CDR3 length equals 17 residues.

This sequence joins TRBV12-5 and TRBJ2-7; 11 nucleotides align to TRBD1. Germline V gives CDR1 LGHNT, CDR2 FRNRAP. This CDR3 has 18 amino acids. Germline trimming cut 0 bases from V and 1 base from J; bases unmatched to any gene: 8. The CDR3 DNA is TGTGCTAGTGGTTTGGTGTCCTCGGACAGGGGGCCTTCCTACGAGCAGTACTTC. Translation: CASGLVSSDRGPSYEQYF. Full variable domain (remainder filled in from reference TRBV12-5 and TRBJ2-7): DARVTQTPRHKVTEMGQEVTMRCQPILGHNTVFWYRQTMMQGLELLAYFRNRAPLDDSGMPKDRFSAEMPDATLATLKIQPSEPRDSAVYFCASGLVSSDRGPSYEQYFGPGTRLTVT.

The J gene is TRBJ2-1, the V gene TRBV5-1; D remains unclear. The CDR3 totals 14 residues. CDR1 and CDR2 from the germline V gene are SGHRS and YFSETQ. The V gene lost 3 bases and the J gene lost 4 bases, with 11 bases spanning the gap. CDR3 in DNA: TGCGCCAGCAGCTCAGGTAGTGGGTACAATGAGCAGTTCTTC. Translation gives CASSSGSGYNEQFF.

The chain links TRBV9 to TRBJ2-7; possible D gene TRBD1, 6 bases. CDR1 SGDLS and CDR2 YYNGEE come from the germline V gene. This CDR3 spans 18 amino acids. V lost 3 bases and J lost 3, with 25 bases in between. CDR3 amino acids: CASSDDPAPGAGYYEQYF. The CDR3 DNA reads TGTGCCAGCAGCGACGACCCAGCCCCAGGGGCCGGCTACTACGAGCAGTACTTC.

V gene TRBV14 combines with J gene TRBJ1-2; D possibly corresponds to TRBD1 (5 bases). This CDR3 contains 14 residues. The germline V and J ends were trimmed by 0 bases and 7 bases, with 12 bases remaining between them. The germline V gene has CDR1 SGHDN and CDR2 FVKESK. CDR3 sequence reads: CASSQEMGRGGYTF. The CDR3 region has the DNA TGTGCCAGCAGCCAAGAAATGGGACGAGGTGGCTACACCTTC.

The rearrangement uses TRBV7-9 and TRBJ1-2; TRBD1 matches at 9 bases. Per germline, CDR1 SEHNR and CDR2 FQNEAQ (reference sequence). The CDR3 is made up of 13 amino acids. Trimming took 1 base from V and 11 from J; bases not matched to a gene: 5. The CDR3 region is CASSLEGQGDYTF. Written as DNA, the CDR3 is TGTGCCAGCAGCTTAGAGGGACAGGGTGATTACACCTTC.